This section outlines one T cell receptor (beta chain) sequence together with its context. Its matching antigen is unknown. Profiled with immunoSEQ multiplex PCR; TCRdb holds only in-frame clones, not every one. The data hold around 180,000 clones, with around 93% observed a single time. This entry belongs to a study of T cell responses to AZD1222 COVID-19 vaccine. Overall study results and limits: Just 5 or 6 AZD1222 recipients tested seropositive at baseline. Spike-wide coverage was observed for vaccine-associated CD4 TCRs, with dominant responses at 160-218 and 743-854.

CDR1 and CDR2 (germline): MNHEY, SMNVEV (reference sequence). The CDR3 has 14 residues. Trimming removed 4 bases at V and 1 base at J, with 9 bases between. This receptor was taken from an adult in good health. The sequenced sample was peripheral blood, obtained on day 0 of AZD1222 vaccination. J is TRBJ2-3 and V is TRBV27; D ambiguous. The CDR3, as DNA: TGTGCCAGCAGTTGGAACACCGGCACAGATACGCAGTATTTT. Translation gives CASSWNTGTDTQYF.